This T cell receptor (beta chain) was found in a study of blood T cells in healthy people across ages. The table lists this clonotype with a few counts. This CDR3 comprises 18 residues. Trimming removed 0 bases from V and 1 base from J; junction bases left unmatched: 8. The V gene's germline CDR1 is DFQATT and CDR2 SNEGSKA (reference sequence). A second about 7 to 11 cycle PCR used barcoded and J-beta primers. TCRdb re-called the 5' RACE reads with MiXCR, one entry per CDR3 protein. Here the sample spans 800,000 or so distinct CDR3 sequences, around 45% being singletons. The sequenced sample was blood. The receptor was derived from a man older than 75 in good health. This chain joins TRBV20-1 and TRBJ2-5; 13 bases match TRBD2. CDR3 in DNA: TGCAGTGCTAGAGATTCGCGCACTAGCGGGAGGGTCCAAGAGACCCAGTACTTC. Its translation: CSARDSRTSGRVQETQYF.